This T cell receptor beta chain was recorded in a study of T cells in Graves' hyperthyroidism and ophthalmopathy. Study outcomes and limitations: Model predictions of ophthalmopathy came a median approximately 6.5 months before onset. Ophthalmopathy could be told apart from stable hyperthyroidism with a 13 V-J model.

Patients with uncontrolled infections, other autoimmune diseases, pregnancy or lactation were excluded. Extraction of PBMCs used approximately 10 ml of fresh peripheral blood. About this clonotype itself: Its antigen is as yet unknown.

The TCR beta CDR3 regions underwent amplification using RNA transcripts as the source. The HTBI set primed first-round TCR CDR3 RT-PCR. MiXCR was run by TCRdb on the multiplex PCR reads, yielding one entry per CDR3 protein. The sample lists hundreds of thousands of distinct CDR3 sequences; around 39% were seen once. Per germline, CDR1 SGHTA and CDR2 FQGTGA. V gave up 4 bases and J gave up 3 bases, with 13 bases separating them. CDR3 size: 15 residues. The chain employs TRBV7-3 and TRBJ1-3; maybe TRBD1 (6 bases). This receptor was taken from a man aged 18 to 35 with Graves' hyperthyroidism. Sequencing used blood. CDR3 sequence reads: CASSSLQGYGNTIYF. CDR3 sequence (DNA): TGTGCCAGCAGCTCATTACAGGGATATGGAAACACCATATATTTT.